Here is one T cell receptor (beta chain) with its context. Repertoires were generated with immunoSEQ multiplex PCR, while TCRdb's copy carries only in-frame clones and drops some. The sample includes 200,000 to 250,000 clones, roughly 84% of them seen just once. Membership in each cohort depended on participant-reported clinical history. Recovered Cohort 3 donors showed two negative PCRs, clearance, or symptom resolution. This sample is drawn from a study of blood T cell repertoires in COVID-19. Looking at the study overall: The United States, Italy and Spain provided the acute and convalescent COVID-19 samples. The analysed material was cDNA or gDNA that came from T cells, B-cell-depleted T cells, or PBMCs.

Trimming left V 0 bases short and J 6 bases short, with 10 bases between. Germline values: CDR1 KGHDR, CDR2 SFDVKD. The CDR3 has 14 amino acids. This clonotype was obtained from a woman in her 40s who had recovered from COVID-19. V usage is TRBV24-1 and J usage is TRBJ1-2; tentative D call: TRBD1 (5 bases). Sample: PBMCs or T cells enriched from blood (not recorded which). The CDR3 spells CATSDLETAHGYTF. CDR3 nucleotide sequence: TGTGCCACCAGTGATTTGGAGACAGCACATGGCTACACCTTC.